The next 2 T cell receptor beta chains were all read from a single sample in a study of vaccination effects on CD4 cells after COVID-19. Repertoires were generated with immunoSEQ multiplex PCR, while TCRdb's copy carries only in-frame clones and drops some. This sample has some 74,000 clones, with 81% found just once. Antigen-specific CD4+ T cells were first expanded with viral peptide pools by the ViraFEST assay and only then sequenced. Once cultured for 10 days, the cells underwent separation to obtain CD4+ T cells. All study participants received two doses of BNT162b2 or mRNA-1273 vaccine. The antigens of these receptors remain unknown. The sample was CD4+ T cells from PBMCs cultured with HCoV-229E spike peptides, taken after COVID-19 vaccination. The receptor source for this set is a human donor who received a COVID-19 vaccine.

The chain couples TRBV6-5 to TRBJ1-2; D not certain. This CDR3 comprises 15 residues. Trimming left V 0 bases short and J 4 bases short, with 12 bases between. In germline, CDR1 is MNHEY, CDR2 SVGAGI. Written as DNA, the CDR3 is TGTGCCAGCAGTTACTCGTCCGGGATAATCTATGGCTACACCTTC. It codes for CASSYSSGIIYGYTF.

This chain links TRBV6-1 with TRBJ1-6; 8 nucleotides line up with TRBD1. Trimming took 3 bases from V and 2 from J; bases not matched to a gene: 0. This CDR3 comprises 15 residues. Germline values: CDR1 MNHNS, CDR2 SASEGT. The CDR3 nucleotides are TGTGCCAGCAGTGACAGGGGGCCCTATAATTCACCCCTCCACTTT. Residues: CASSDRGPYNSPLHF.